A selection of T cell receptor beta chains follows, all from one sample in a study of T cells after posttransplantation cyclophosphamide. Repertoires were generated with immunoSEQ multiplex PCR, while TCRdb's copy carries only in-frame clones and drops some. The sample holds around 43,000 clones, roughly nine tenths seen once. Sequencing input: PBMCs. The receptors come from a woman aged 50 to 60 in good health and a related stem cell transplant donor. The conserved cysteine and the conserved F or W are not part of the CDR3 here.

v_call: TRBV9
j_call: TRBJ2-1
cdr3_aa: ASSPPGTSGYNEQF

v_call: TRBV28
j_call: TRBJ2-5
cdr3_aa: ASSDLAGGGETQY

v_call: TRBV6-6
j_call: TRBJ2-7
cdr3_aa: ASRIGGLAGSYEQY

v_call: TRBV6-5
j_call: TRBJ1-4
cdr3_aa: ASSFQAHEKLF

v_call: TRBV29-1
j_call: TRBJ2-3
cdr3_aa: SVPPSGGTDTQY

v_call: TRBV5-1
j_call: TRBJ2-3
cdr3_aa: ASSLEVAGAYKDTQY

v_call: TRBV6-4
j_call: TRBJ2-3
cdr3_aa: ASGTSFADTQY

v_call: TRBV5-1
j_call: TRBJ2-4
cdr3_aa: ASSSGLAGAPVAKNIQY

v_call: TRBV5-4
j_call: TRBJ2-2
cdr3_aa: ASSPGQGEDTGELF

v_call: TRBV4-1
j_call: TRBJ2-7
cdr3_aa: ASSQDGPNNEQY

v_call: TRBV5-1
j_call: TRBJ2-7
cdr3_aa: ASSLGGSARVYEQY

v_call: TRBV5-1
j_call: TRBJ1-1
cdr3_aa: ASSPGGSLSDTEAF

v_call: TRBV4-2
j_call: TRBJ2-7
cdr3_aa: ASSPGTSGGLEQY

v_call: TRBV28
j_call: TRBJ2-7
cdr3_aa: ASRSGGAGYEQY

v_call: TRBV5-1
j_call: TRBJ2-5
cdr3_aa: ASSRGTGEETQY

v_call: TRBV6-5
j_call: TRBJ1-3
cdr3_aa: ASSYSGVSGNTIY

v_call: TRBV11-2
j_call: TRBJ1-6
cdr3_aa: ASSSSDRGPGSPLH

v_call: TRBV2
j_call: TRBJ1-2
cdr3_aa: ASSADSRGNYGYT

v_call: TRBV6-1
j_call: TRBJ2-1
cdr3_aa: ASSPTGTGGLEQF

v_call: TRBV7-2
j_call: TRBJ2-5
cdr3_aa: ASSLGPQETQY

v_call: TRBV4-1
j_call: TRBJ2-3
cdr3_aa: ASSHNPGQGLSTDTQY

v_call: TRBV5-1
j_call: TRBJ1-3
cdr3_aa: ASSFMGGSSGNTIY

v_call: TRBV5-4
j_call: TRBJ2-2
cdr3_aa: ASSWGQITGELF

v_call: TRBV28
j_call: TRBJ2-5
cdr3_aa: ASRPASGRAIRETQY

v_call: TRBV5-1
j_call: TRBJ1-4
cdr3_aa: ASSSTGRNEKLF

v_call: TRBV11-1
j_call: TRBJ2-3
cdr3_aa: ASSPVPQDTQY

v_call: TRBV5-1
j_call: TRBJ1-5
cdr3_aa: ASSRTGENQPQH

v_call: TRBV6-1
j_call: TRBJ2-1
cdr3_aa: ASSVRVSYNEQF

v_call: TRBV27
j_call: TRBJ2-5
cdr3_aa: ASSGLAGETQY

v_call: TRBV7-6
j_call: TRBJ2-1
cdr3_aa: ASSIRQGYNEQF

v_call: TRBV11-2
j_call: TRBJ1-3
cdr3_aa: ASRASYWGPNTIY

v_call: TRBV5-1
j_call: TRBJ2-5
cdr3_aa: ASGEGGVWETQY

v_call: TRBV28
j_call: TRBJ1-5
cdr3_aa: ASSMTQQPQH

v_call: TRBV11-1
j_call: TRBJ2-7
cdr3_aa: ASSLKSGMSEQY

v_call: TRBV5-1
j_call: TRBJ2-7
cdr3_aa: ASSQEGRQGIDEQY

v_call: TRBV2
j_call: TRBJ1-5
cdr3_aa: ASSGGASSNQPQH

v_call: TRBV5-1
j_call: TRBJ1-3
cdr3_aa: ASRHDRDSGNTIY

v_call: TRBV4-2
j_call: TRBJ2-1
cdr3_aa: ASSQGGSEYNEQF

v_call: TRBV6-1
j_call: TRBJ1-1
cdr3_aa: ASSSRDSYTEAF

v_call: TRBV20-1
j_call: TRBJ1-2
cdr3_aa: SATGTGKST

v_call: TRBV7-6
j_call: TRBJ1-4
cdr3_aa: ASRDQGFNEKLF

v_call: TRBV7-9
j_call: TRBJ2-7
cdr3_aa: ASSLGDGGYEQY

v_call: TRBV2
j_call: TRBJ1-6
cdr3_aa: ASILNLFRDGGSPLH

v_call: TRBV9
j_call: TRBJ1-5
cdr3_aa: ASSVVRAGLYSNQPQH

v_call: TRBV6-6
j_call: TRBJ1-1
cdr3_aa: ASIPRTGKDAF

v_call: TRBV11-2
j_call: TRBJ2-7
cdr3_aa: ASSLRDEQY

v_call: TRBV9
j_call: TRBJ2-1
cdr3_aa: ASSVELNNEQF

v_call: TRBV28
j_call: TRBJ1-2
cdr3_aa: ASSSQPIYGYT